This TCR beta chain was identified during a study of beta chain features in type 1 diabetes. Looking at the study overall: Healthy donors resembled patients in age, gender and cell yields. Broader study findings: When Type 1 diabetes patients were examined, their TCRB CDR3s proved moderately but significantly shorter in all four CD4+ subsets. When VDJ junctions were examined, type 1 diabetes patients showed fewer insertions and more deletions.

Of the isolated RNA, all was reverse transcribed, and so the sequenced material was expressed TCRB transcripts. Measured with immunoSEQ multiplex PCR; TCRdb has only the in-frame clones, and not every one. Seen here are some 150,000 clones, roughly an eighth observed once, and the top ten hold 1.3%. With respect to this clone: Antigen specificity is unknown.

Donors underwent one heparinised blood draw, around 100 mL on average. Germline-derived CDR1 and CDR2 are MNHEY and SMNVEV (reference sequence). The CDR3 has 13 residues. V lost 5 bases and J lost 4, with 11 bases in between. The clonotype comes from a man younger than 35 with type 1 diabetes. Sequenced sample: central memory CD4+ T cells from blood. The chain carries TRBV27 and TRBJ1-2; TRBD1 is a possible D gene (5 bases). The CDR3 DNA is TGTGCCAGCAGTCGGGACCGCGGCTATGGCTACACCTTC. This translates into CASSRDRGYGYTF.